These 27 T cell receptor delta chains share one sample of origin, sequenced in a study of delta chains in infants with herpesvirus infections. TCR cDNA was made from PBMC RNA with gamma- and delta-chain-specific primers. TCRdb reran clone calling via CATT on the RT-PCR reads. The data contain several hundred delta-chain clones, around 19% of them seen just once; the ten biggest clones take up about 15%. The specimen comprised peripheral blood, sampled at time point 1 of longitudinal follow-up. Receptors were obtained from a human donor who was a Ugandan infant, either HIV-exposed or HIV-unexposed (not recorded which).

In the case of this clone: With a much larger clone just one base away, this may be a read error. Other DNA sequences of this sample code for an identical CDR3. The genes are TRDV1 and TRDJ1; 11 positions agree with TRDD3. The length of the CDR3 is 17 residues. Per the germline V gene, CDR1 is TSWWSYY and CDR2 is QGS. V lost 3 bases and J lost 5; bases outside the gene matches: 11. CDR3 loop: CALGEPLLGDKRDKLIF. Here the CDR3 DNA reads TGTGCTCTTGGGGAGCCTTTACTGGGGGATAAACGGGATAAACTCATCTTT.

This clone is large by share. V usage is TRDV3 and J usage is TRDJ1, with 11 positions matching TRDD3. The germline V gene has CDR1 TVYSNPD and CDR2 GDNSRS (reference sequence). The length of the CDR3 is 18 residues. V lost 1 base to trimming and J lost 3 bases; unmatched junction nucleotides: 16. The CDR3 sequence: CAFKAYPGAGGYSDKLIF. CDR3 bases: TGTGCCTTTAAGGCCTACCCCGGTGCTGGGGGATACTCCGATAAACTCATCTTT.

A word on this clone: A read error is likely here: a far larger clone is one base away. CDR3: CACDAVRGITLTAQLFF. The CDR3 nucleotides are TGTGCCTGTGACGCCGTAAGGGGGATAACCCTTACAGCACAACTCTTCTTT. The V gene is TRDV2, the J gene TRDJ2; 8 bases are a match to TRDD3. CDR1 and CDR2 (germline): GEAIGNYY, EKD. Trimming removed 3 bases from V and 5 bases from J; junction bases left unmatched: 13. CDR3 length: 17 amino acids.

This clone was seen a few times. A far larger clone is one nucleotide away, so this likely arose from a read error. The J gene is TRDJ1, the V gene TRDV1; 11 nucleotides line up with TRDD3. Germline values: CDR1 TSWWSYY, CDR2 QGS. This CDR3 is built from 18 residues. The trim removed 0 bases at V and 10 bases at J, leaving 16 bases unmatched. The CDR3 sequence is CALGELGETEWGIRGLIF. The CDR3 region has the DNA TGTGCTCTTGGGGAACTGGGAGAGACAGAGTGGGGGATACGAGGACTCATCTTT.

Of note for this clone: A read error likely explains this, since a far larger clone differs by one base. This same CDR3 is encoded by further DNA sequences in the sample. The CDR3 sequence is CALGTLRTLPTGGDQPHTDKLIF. The DNA for the CDR3 is TGTGCTCTTGGGACTTTAAGAACCCTTCCTACTGGGGGGGACCAGCCCCACACCGATAAACTCATCTTT. The gene calls are TRDV1 and TRDJ1, with TRDD2 as a possible D gene (9 bases). V lost 5 bases to trimming and J lost 0 bases, with 37 bases between them. This CDR3 comprises 23 residues. Germline V lookup: CDR1 TSWWSYY, CDR2 QGS.

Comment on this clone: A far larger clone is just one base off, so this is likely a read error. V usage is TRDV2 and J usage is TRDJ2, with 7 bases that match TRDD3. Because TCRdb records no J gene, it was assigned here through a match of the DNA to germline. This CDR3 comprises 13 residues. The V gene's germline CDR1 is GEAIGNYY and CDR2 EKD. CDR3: CACDTWGTEQLFF. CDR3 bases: TGTGCCTGTGACACCTGGGGGACAGAACAACTCTTCTTT.

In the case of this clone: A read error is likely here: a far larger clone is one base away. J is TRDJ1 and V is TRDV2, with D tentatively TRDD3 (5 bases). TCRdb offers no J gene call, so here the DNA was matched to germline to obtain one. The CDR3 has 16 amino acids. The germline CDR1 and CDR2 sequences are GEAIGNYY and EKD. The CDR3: CACDTVGGPYTDKLIF. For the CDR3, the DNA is TGTGCCTGTGACACCGTCGGGGGGCCGTACACTGATAAACTCATCTTT.

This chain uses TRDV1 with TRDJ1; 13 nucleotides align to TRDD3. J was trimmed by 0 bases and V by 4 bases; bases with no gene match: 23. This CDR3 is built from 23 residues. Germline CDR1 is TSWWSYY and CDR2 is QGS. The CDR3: CALGAPFLSPVLGDTLDTDKLIF. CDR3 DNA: TGTGCTCTTGGGGCACCCTTCCTCTCTCCCGTACTGGGGGATACGCTTGACACCGATAAACTCATCTTT.

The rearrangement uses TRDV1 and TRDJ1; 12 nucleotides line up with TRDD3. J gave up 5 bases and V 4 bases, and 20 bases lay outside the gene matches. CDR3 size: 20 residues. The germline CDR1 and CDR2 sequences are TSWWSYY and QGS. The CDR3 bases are TGTGCTCTTGGGGGGGCCTTTCCTCCACTGGGGGATACAAGTAGGGATAAACTCATCTTT. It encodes CALGGAFPPLGDTSRDKLIF.

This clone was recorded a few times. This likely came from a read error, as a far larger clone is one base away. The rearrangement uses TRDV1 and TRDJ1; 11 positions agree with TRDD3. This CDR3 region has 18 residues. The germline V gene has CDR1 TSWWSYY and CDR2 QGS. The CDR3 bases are TGTGCTCCTGGGGAACTGGGAGGGACAGAGTGGGGGATACGAGGACTCATCTTT. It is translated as CAPGELGGTEWGIRGLIF.

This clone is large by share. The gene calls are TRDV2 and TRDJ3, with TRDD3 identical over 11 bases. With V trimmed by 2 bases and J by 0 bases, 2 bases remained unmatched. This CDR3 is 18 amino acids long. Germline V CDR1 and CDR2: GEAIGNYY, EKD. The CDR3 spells CACDSTGGYSWDTRQMFF. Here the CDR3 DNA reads TGTGCCTGTGACAGTACTGGGGGATACTCCTGGGACACCCGACAGATGTTTTTC.

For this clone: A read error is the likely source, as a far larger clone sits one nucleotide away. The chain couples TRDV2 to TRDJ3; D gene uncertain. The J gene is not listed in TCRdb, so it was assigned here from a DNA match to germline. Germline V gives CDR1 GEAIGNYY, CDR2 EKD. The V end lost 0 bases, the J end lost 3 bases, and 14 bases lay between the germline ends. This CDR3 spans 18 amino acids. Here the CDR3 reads CACDTLREGRWDTRQMFF. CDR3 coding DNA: TGTGCCTGTGACACCTTGAGGGAAGGTCGCTGGGACACCCGACAGATGTTTTTC.

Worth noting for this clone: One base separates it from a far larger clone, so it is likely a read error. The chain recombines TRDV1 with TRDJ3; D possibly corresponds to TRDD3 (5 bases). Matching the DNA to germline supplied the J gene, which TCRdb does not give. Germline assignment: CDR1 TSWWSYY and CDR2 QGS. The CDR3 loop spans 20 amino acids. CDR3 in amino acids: CALGVFIPRRFSWDPRQMFF. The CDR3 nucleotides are TGTGCTCTTGGGGTTTTCATTCCCCGGCGTTTCTCCTGGGACCCCCGACAGATGTTTTTC.

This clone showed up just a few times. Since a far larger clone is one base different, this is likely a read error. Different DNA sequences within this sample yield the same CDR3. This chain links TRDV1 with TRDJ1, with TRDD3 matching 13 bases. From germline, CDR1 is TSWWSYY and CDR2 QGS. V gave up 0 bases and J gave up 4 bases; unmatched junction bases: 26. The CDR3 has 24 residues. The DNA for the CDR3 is TGTGCTCTTGGGGAACTAGTGATTCTATCCTACGGGGACTGGGGGATACGCGGGGGCGATAAACTCATCTTT. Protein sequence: CALGELVILSYGDWGIRGGDKLIF.

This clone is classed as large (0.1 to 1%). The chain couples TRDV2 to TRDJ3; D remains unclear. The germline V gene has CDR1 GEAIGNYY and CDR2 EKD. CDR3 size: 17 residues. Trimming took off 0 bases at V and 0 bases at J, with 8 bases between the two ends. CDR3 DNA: TGTGCCTGTGACACCGGAAGGGGCTCCTGGGACACCCGACAGATGTTTTTC. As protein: CACDTGRGSWDTRQMFF.

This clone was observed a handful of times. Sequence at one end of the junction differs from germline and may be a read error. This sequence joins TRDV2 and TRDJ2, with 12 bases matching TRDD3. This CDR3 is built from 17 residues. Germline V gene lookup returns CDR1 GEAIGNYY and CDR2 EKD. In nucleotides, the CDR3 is TGTGCCTGTGACACCGTACTGGGGGATACTTTGACAGAACAACTCTTCTTT. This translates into CACDTVLGDTLTEQLFF.

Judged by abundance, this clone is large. CDR3 amino acids: CACDTPTGGYPVSWDTRQMFF. The CDR3 nucleotides read TGTGCCTGTGACACCCCTACTGGGGGATACCCGGTCTCCTGGGACACCCGACAGATGTTTTTC. The rearrangement links TRDV2 to TRDJ3; TRDD3 matches 12 bases. J lost 0 bases, V lost 0 bases, and 8 bases had no gene match. The length of the CDR3 is 21 residues. Germline V lookup: CDR1 GEAIGNYY, CDR2 EKD.

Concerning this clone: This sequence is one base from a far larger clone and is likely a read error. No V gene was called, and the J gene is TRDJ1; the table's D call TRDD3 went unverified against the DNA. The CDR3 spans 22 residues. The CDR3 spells CALGELATSVLRKGYDTDKLIF. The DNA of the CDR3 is TGTGCTCTTGGGGAACTGGCTACATCTGTCCTACGTAAGGGATATGACACCGATAAACTCATCTTT.

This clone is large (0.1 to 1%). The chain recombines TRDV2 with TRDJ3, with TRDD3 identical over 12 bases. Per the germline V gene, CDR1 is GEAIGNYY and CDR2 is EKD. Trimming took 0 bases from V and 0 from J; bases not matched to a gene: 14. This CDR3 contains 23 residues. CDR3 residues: CACDTAFFTGGYRSSWDTRQMFF. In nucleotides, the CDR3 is TGTGCCTGTGACACCGCCTTCTTTACTGGGGGATACCGCAGCTCCTGGGACACCCGACAGATGTTTTTC.

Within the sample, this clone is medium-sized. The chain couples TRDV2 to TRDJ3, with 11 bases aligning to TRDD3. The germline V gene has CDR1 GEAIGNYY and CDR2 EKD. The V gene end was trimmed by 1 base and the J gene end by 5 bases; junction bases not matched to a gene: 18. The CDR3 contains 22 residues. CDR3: CACDTLANWGIKGGRDTRQMFF. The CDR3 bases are TGTGCCTGTGACACGCTCGCCAACTGGGGGATAAAGGGAGGCCGGGACACCCGACAGATGTTTTTC.

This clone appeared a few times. The CDR3 DNA reads as TGTGCTCTTGGGGAATGTCTCTCTTGGAACTGGGGGACGACCGATAAACTCATCTTT. Amino acid sequence: CALGECLSWNWGTTDKLIF. The J gene is TRDJ1, the V gene TRDV1; 9 nucleotides match TRDD3. Germline CDR1 and CDR2: TSWWSYY and QGS. The CDR3 loop spans 19 amino acids. Germline trimming cut 2 bases from V and 2 bases from J; bases unmatched to any gene: 15.

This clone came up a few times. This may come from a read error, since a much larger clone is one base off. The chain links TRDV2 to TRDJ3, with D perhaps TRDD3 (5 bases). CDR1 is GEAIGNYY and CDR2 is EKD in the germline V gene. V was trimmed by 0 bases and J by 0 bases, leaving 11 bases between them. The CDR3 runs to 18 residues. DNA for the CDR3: TGTGCCTGTGACACCGGGGGTTACAACTCCTGGGACACCCGACAGATGTTTTTC. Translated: CACDTGGYNSWDTRQMFF.

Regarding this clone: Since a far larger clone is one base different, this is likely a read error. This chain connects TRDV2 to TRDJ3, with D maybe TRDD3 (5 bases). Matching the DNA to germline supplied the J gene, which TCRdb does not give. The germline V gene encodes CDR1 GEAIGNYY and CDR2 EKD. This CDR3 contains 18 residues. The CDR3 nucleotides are TGTGCCTGTGACGCGACTGGCCCCCTCTCCTGGGACGCCCGACAGATGTTTTTC. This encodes CACDATGPLSWDARQMFF.

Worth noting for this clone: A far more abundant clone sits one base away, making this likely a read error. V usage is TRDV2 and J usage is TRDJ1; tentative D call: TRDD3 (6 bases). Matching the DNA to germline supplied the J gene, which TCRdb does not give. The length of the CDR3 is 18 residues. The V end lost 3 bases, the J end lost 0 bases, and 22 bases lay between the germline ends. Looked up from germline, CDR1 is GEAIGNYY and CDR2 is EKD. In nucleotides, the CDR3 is TGTGCCTGTGACGCCGGTGTCCTGGGGCCTTCGTACACCGATAAACTCATCTTT. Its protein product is CACDAGVLGPSYTDKLIF.

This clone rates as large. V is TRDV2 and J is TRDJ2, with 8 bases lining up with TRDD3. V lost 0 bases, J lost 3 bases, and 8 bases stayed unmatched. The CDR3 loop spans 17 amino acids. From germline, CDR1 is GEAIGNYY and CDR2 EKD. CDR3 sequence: CACDTVDRDTMTAQLFF. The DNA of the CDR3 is TGTGCCTGTGACACCGTGGACAGGGATACGATGACAGCACAACTCTTCTTT.

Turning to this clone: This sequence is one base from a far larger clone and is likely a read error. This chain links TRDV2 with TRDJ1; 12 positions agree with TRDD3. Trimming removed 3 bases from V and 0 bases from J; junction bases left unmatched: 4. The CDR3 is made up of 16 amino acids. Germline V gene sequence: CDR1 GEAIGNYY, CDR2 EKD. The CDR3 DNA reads TGTGCCTGTGACGCCCTGGGGGATACGCACACCGATAAACTCATCTTT. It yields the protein CACDALGDTHTDKLIF.

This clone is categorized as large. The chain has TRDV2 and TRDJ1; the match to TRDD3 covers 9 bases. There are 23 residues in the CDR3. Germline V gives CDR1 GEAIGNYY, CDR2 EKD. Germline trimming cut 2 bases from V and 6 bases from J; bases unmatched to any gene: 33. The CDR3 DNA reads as TGTGCCTGTGACAGCTTACACCTGGGTGCACCTAACACTACTGGGGGAACTGCCAATAAACTCATCTTT. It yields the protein CACDSLHLGAPNTTGGTANKLIF.